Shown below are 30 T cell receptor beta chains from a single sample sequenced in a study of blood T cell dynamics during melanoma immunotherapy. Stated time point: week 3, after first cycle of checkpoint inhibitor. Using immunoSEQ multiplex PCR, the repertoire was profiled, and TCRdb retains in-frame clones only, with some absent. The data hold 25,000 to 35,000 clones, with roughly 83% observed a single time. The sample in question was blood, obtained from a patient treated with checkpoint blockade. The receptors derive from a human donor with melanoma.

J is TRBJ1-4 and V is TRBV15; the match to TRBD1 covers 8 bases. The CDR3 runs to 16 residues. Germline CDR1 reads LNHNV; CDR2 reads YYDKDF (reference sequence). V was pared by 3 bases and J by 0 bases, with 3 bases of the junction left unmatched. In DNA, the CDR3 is TGTGCCACCAGCAGGGGACAGGTTGCAACTAATGAAAAACTGTTTTTT. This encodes CATSRGQVATNEKLFF. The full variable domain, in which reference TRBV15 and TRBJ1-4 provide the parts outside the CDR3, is DAMVIQNPRYQVTQFGKPVTLSCSQTLNHNVMYWYQQKSSQAPKLLFHYYDKDFNNEADTPDNFQSRRPNTSFCFLDIRSPGLGDTAMYLCATSRGQVATNEKLFFGSGTQLSVL.

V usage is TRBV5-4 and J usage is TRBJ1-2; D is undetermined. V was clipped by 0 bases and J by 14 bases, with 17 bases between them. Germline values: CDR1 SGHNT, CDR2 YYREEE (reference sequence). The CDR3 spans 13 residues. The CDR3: CASSLEDSGFETF. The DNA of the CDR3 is TGTGCCAGCAGCTTGGAGGATTCAGGTTTCGAAACCTTC.

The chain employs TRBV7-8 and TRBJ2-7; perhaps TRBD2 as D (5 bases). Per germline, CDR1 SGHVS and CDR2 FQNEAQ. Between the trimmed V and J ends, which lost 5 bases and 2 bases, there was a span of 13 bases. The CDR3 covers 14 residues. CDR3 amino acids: CASSLGSTPYEQYF. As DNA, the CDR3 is TGTGCCAGCAGCCTGGGGAGTACCCCCTACGAGCAGTACTTC.

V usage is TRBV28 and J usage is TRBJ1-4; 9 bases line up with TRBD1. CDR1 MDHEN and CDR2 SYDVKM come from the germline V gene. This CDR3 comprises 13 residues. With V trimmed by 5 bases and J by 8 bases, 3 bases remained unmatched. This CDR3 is CASSLGQGEKLFF. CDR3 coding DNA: TGTGCCAGCAGTCTAGGACAGGGGGAAAAACTGTTTTTT.

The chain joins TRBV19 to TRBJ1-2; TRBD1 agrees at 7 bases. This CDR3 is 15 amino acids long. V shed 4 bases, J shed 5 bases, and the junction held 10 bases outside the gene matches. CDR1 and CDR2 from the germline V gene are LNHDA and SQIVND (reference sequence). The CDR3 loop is CASSSGQEVGYGYTF. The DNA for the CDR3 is TGTGCCAGTAGTAGTGGACAGGAGGTGGGATATGGCTACACCTTC.

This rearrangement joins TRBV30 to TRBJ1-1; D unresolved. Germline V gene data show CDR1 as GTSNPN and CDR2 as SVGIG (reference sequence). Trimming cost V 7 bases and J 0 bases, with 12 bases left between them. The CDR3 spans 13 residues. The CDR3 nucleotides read TGTGCCTTCTCGAGGACGGTGAACACTGAAGCTTTCTTT. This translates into CAFSRTVNTEAFF.

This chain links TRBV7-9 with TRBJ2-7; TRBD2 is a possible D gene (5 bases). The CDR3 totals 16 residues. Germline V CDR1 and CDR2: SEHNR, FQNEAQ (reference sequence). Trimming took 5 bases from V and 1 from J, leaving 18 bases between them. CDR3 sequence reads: CASSLHSDQISYEQYF. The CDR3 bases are TGTGCCAGCAGCCTTCATAGCGACCAGATTTCCTACGAGCAGTACTTC.

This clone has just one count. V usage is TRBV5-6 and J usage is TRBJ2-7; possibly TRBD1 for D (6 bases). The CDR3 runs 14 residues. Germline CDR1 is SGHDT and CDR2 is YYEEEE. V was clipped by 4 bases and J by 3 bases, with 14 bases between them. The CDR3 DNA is TGTGCCAGCAGCGCGTTGGGGGCAAACTACGAGCAGTACTTC. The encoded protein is CASSALGANYEQYF.

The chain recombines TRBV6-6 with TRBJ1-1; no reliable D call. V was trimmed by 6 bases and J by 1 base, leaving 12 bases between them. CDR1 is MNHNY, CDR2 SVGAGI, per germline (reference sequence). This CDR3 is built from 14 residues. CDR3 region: CASSLRKGNTEAFF. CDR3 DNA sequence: TGTGCCAGCAGCTTAAGGAAGGGGAACACTGAAGCTTTCTTT.

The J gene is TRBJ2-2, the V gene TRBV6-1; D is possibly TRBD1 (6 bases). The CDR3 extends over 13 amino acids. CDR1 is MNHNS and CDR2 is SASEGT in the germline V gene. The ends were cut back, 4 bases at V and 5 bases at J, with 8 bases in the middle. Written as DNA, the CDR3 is TGTGCCAGCAGTGTAACAGGGACCGGGGAGCTGTTTTTT. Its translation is CASSVTGTGELFF.

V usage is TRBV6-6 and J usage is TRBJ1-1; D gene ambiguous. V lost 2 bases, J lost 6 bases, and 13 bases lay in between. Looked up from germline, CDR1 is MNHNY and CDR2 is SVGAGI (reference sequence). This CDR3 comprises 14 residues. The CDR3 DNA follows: TGTGCCAGCAGTTACCATAACCCGGACTCTGAAGCTTTCTTT. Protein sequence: CASSYHNPDSEAFF.

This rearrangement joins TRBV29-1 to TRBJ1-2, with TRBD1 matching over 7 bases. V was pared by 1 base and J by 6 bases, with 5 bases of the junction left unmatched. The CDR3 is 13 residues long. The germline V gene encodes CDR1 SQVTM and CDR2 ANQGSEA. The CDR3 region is CSVEGLQGDGYTF. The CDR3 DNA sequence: TGCAGCGTTGAAGGGTTGCAGGGGGATGGCTACACCTTC. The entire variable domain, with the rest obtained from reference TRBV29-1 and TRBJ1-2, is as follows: SAVISQKPSRDICQRGTSLTIQCQVDSQVTMMFWYRQQPGQSLTLIATANQGSEATYESGFVIDKFPISRPNLTFSTLTVSNMSPEDSSIYLCSVEGLQGDGYTFGSGTRLTVV.

CDR3 in amino acids: CASSLKWGGGGPGNEQFF. In DNA, the CDR3 is TGTGCCAGCAGCTTAAAATGGGGTGGCGGGGGCCCTGGCAATGAGCAGTTCTTC. The gene calls are TRBV7-9 and TRBJ2-1; tentative D call: TRBD2 (7 bases). Per the germline V gene, CDR1 is SEHNR and CDR2 is FQNEAQ (reference sequence). There are 18 residues in the CDR3. Trimming cost V 2 bases and J 6 bases, with 23 bases left between them.

The CDR3 protein is CASIPGGYHNSPLHF. The DNA of the CDR3 is TGTGCCAGCATACCGGGGGGCTACCATAATTCACCCCTCCACTTT. The V gene is TRBV28, the J gene TRBJ1-6; perhaps TRBD1 as D (6 bases). The V and J ends lost 7 bases and 5 bases respectively, with 15 bases between them. This CDR3 contains 15 residues. The germline V gene encodes CDR1 MDHEN and CDR2 SYDVKM.

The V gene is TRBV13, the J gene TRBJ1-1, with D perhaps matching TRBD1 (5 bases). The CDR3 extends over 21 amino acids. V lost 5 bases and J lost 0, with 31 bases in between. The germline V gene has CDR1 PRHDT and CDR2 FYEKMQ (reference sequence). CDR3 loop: CASSRRRQWATRWGMNTEAFF. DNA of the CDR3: TGTGCCAGCAGCCGTAGACGGCAATGGGCAACCCGTTGGGGGATGAACACTGAAGCTTTCTTT.

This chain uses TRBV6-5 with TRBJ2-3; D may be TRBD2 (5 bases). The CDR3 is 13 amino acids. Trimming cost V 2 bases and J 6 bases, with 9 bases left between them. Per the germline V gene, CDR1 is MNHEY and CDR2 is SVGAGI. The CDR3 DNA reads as TGTGCCAGCAGTTACACAAAGCGGGATACGCAGTATTTT. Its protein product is CASSYTKRDTQYF.

The DNA of the CDR3 is TGCAGCGGGGAAGGACAGGGGGGCTACACCTTC. This encodes CSGEGQGGYTF. V usage is TRBV29-1 and J usage is TRBJ1-2; 9 bases fit TRBD1. The CDR3 is made up of 11 amino acids. Germline lookup yields CDR1 SQVTM and CDR2 ANQGSEA. J lost 8 bases, V lost 7 bases, and 5 bases had no gene match.

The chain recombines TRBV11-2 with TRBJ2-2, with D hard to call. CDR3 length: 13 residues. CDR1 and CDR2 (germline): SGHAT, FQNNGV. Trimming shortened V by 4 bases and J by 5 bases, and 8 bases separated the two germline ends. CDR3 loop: CASSSSWTGELFF. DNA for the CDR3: TGTGCCAGCAGCTCGTCTTGGACCGGGGAGCTGTTTTTT.

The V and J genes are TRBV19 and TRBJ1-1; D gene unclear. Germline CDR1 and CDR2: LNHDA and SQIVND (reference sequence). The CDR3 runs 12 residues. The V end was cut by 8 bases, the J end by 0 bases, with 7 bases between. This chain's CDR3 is CASGHMNTEAFF. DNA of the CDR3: TGTGCCAGTGGGCACATGAACACTGAAGCTTTCTTT.

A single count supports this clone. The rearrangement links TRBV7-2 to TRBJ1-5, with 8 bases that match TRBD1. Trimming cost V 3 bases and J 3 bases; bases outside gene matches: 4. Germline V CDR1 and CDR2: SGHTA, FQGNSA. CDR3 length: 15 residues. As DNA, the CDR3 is TGTGCCAGCAGCTTTTTGACAGGGGCCAATCAGCCCCAGCATTTT. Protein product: CASSFLTGANQPQHF.

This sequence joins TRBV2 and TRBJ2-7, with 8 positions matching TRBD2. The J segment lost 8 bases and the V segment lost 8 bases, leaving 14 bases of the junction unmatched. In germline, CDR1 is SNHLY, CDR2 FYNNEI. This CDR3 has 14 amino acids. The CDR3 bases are TGTGCCAGCCGAGGACTAGCTGTTGGTGGGAAGCAGTACTTC. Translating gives CASRGLAVGGKQYF.

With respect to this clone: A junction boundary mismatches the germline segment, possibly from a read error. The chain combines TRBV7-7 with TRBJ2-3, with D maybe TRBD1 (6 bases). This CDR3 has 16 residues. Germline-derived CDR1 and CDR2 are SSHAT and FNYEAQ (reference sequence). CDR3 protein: CASSLAPGRGADTQYF. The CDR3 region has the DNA TGTGCTAGCAGCTTAGCCCCGGGCAGGGGAGCAGATACGCAGTATTTT.

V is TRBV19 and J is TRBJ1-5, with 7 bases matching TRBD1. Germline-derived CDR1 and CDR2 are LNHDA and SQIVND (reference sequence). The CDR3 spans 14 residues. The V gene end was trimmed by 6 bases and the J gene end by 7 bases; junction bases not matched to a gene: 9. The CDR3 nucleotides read TGTGCCAGTAGCGGCAGGGGGTCGGGCCAGCCCCAGCATTTT. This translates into CASSGRGSGQPQHF.

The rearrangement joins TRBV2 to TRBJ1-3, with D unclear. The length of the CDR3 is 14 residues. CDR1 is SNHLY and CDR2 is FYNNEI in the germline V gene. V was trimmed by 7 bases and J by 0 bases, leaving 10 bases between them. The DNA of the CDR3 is TGTGCCAGCACTAACGGACCCTCTGGAAACACCATATATTTT. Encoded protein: CASTNGPSGNTIYF.

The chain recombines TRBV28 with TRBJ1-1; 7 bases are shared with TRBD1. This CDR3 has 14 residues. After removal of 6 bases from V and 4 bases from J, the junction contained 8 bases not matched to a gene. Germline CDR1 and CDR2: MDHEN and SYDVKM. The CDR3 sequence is CASRRQGGSTEAFF. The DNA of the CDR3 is TGTGCCAGCAGGCGACAGGGAGGATCCACTGAAGCTTTCTTT.

CDR3 sequence reads: CATSIKANTGELFF. CDR3 nucleotide sequence: TGTGCCACCAGCATTAAAGCAAACACCGGGGAGCTGTTTTTT. The chain couples TRBV15 to TRBJ2-2; the D is unclear. Trimming stripped 4 bases from V and 2 bases from J, with 8 bases between. The CDR3 length is 14 residues. Germline V lookup: CDR1 LNHNV, CDR2 YYDKDF (reference sequence).

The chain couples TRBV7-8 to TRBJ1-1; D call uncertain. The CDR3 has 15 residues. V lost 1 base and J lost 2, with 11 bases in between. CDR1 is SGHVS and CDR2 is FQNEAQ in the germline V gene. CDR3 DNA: TGTGCCAGCAGCTTAGGGTCGGCGAGTAACACTGAAGCTTTCTTT. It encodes CASSLGSASNTEAFF.

The CDR3 sequence is CASRATGYEQYF. The CDR3 nucleotides are TGTGCCAGCAGGGCTACAGGGTACGAGCAGTACTTC. The chain couples TRBV2 to TRBJ2-7, with D perhaps matching TRBD1 (6 bases). From germline, CDR1 is SNHLY and CDR2 FYNNEI. The CDR3 loop spans 12 amino acids. V shed 6 bases and J shed 4 bases, with 10 bases lying between them.

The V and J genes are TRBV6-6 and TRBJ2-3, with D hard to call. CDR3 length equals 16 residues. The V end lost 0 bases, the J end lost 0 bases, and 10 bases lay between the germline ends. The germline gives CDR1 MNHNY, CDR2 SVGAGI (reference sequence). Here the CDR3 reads CASSYSVPPSTDTQYF. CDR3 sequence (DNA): TGTGCCAGCAGTTACTCTGTCCCACCCAGCACAGATACGCAGTATTTT.

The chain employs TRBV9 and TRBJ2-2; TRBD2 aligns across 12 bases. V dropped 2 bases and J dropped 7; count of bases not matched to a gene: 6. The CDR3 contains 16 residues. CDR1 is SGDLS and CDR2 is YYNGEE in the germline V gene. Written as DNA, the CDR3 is TGTGCCAGCAGCGTGTCCGGGACTAGCGGGTTCGGGGAGCTGTTTTTT. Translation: CASSVSGTSGFGELFF.